The 12 T cell receptor beta chains below come from one sample, sequenced in a study of T cell repertoires in cytomegalovirus infection. TCRdb passed the reads through MiXCR, listing each CDR3 protein once. The repertoire has around 280,000 distinct CDR3 sequences, about 13% of them found once; the top ten carry roughly 9.7%. The specimen sequenced was PBMCs. The origin of the receptors is a human donor in good health (CMV status not recorded). Some clones in this sample may be carry-over from other donors' samples.

This clonotype came up a few times. The chain uses TRBV28 and TRBJ2-1; no reliable D call. The CDR3 totals 13 residues. The germline CDR1 and CDR2 sequences are MDHEN and SYDVKM. V was trimmed by 9 bases and J by 3 bases, leaving 12 bases between them. CDR3 loop: CASNRQLYNEQFF. CDR3 nucleotide sequence: TGTGCCAGTAACCGTCAGCTCTACAATGAGCAGTTCTTC.

The J gene is TRBJ2-1, the V gene TRBV9; a weak D match, TRBD2 (5 bases). Per the germline V gene, CDR1 is SGDLS and CDR2 is YYNGEE. There are 14 residues in the CDR3. With 2 bases removed from V and 5 bases from J, the gap between germline ends came to 11 bases. CDR3 bases: TGTGCCAGCAGCGTGCGAGCGGTCGACAATGAGCAGTTCTTC. This codes for CASSVRAVDNEQFF.

This clonotype was counted many times. V and J are TRBV12-3 or TRBV12-4 and TRBJ1-2; D is perhaps TRBD1 (5 bases). This CDR3 spans 15 amino acids. V was cut by 3 bases and J by 2 bases, with 13 bases left in between. The chain's CDR3 is CASSLGLLENYGYTF. The CDR3, as DNA: TGTGCCAGCAGTTTGGGACTCTTGGAGAACTATGGCTACACCTTC.

This clonotype appeared many times. The chain joins TRBV5-4 to TRBJ2-1; no definite D call. Germline lookup yields CDR1 SGHNT and CDR2 YYREEE (reference sequence). The CDR3 runs to 14 residues. V dropped 0 bases and J dropped 6 bases, with 10 bases sitting between them. This CDR3 reads CASSLDYRFNEQFF. DNA for the CDR3: TGTGCCAGCAGCTTGGACTACCGATTCAATGAGCAGTTCTTC. Full variable domain (remainder filled in from reference TRBV5-4 and TRBJ2-1): ETGVTQSPTHLIKTRGQQVTLRCSSQSGHNTVSWYQQALGQGPQFIFQYYREEENGRGNFPPRFSGLQFPNYSSELNVNALELDDSALYLCASSLDYRFNEQFFGPGTRLTVL.

This clonotype was observed many times. V gene TRBV7-2 combines with J gene TRBJ2-7; 9 bases are shared with TRBD2. The CDR3 totals 14 residues. Germline trimming cut 5 bases from V and 3 bases from J; bases unmatched to any gene: 5. CDR1 and CDR2 (germline): SGHTA, FQGNSA. The CDR3 DNA reads TGTGCCAGCAGCCCTAGCGGGGACTACTACGAGCAGTACTTC. Protein sequence: CASSPSGDYYEQYF.

This clonotype was counted ten times or more. The rearrangement uses TRBV6-2 or TRBV6-3 and TRBJ2-1; D is undetermined. CDR3 length: 12 amino acids. The germline V gene encodes CDR1 MNHEY and CDR2 SVGEGT. V dropped 0 bases and J dropped 10 bases, with 7 bases sitting between them. CDR3 region: CASSYSQNEQFF. The CDR3 DNA is TGTGCCAGCAGTTACTCGCAAAACGAGCAGTTCTTC.

In its sample, this clonotype was seen a few times. The chain couples TRBV7-6 to TRBJ2-1; possibly TRBD2 for D (6 bases). Germline CDR1 SGHVS, CDR2 FNYEAQ. This CDR3 spans 18 amino acids. The germline V and J ends were trimmed by 8 bases and 5 bases, with 28 bases remaining between them. The CDR3 region is CASCHWVAALSNNNEQFF. CDR3 coding DNA: TGTGCCAGCTGTCATTGGGTAGCGGCTCTTTCGAATAACAATGAGCAGTTCTTC.

The gene calls are TRBV5-1 and TRBJ1-2; 7 bases are a match to TRBD1. Trimming removed 4 bases from V and 7 bases from J; junction bases left unmatched: 22. Looked up from germline, CDR1 is SGHRS and CDR2 is YFSETQ. This CDR3 comprises 18 residues. The CDR3 sequence is CASSTAGGQTVEAGGYTF. As DNA, the CDR3 is TGCGCCAGCAGCACCGCGGGGGGACAGACTGTTGAAGCGGGTGGCTACACCTTC.

V is TRBV6-2 or TRBV6-3 and J is TRBJ1-3; no reliable D call. With 4 bases removed from V and 0 bases from J, the gap between germline ends came to 10 bases. There are 15 residues in the CDR3. The V gene's germline CDR1 is MNHEY and CDR2 SVGEGT. Written as DNA, the CDR3 is TGTGCCAGCAGTTGGCCGCAAAGCTCTGGAAACACCATATATTTT. Amino acid sequence: CASSWPQSSGNTIYF.

The CDR3 loop is CASSQDPTSGTLSYEQYF. The CDR3 region has the DNA TGCGCCAGCAGCCAAGATCCTACGTCCGGGACCTTATCCTACGAGCAGTACTTC. The chain is built from TRBV4-1 and TRBJ2-7, with D perhaps given as TRBD1 or TRBD2 (5 bases each). CDR1 is MGHRA, CDR2 YSYEKL, per germline. The CDR3 length is 18 residues. The V end was cut by 0 bases, the J end by 1 base, with 19 bases between.

The table lists this clonotype with many counts. The rearrangement links TRBV6-2 or TRBV6-3 to TRBJ2-7; weak D call: TRBD2 (6 bases). The ends were cut back, 10 bases at V and 0 bases at J, with 16 bases in the middle. The CDR3 has 14 residues. Germline V gene data show CDR1 as MNHEY and CDR2 as SVGEGT. The CDR3 DNA reads TGTGCCACCCGTAGGGCGGGGAGCTCCTACGAGCAGTACTTC. It translates to CATRRAGSSYEQYF.

In this sample, this clonotype turned up many times. V and J are TRBV6-1 and TRBJ2-7; no firm D call. V was pared by 3 bases and J by 5 bases, with 5 bases between. Germline lookup yields CDR1 MNHNS and CDR2 SASEGT. This CDR3 has 11 amino acids. The CDR3: CASSDSDEQYF. Here the CDR3 DNA reads TGTGCCAGCAGTGACAGCGACGAGCAGTACTTC.